A selection of T cell receptor beta chains follows, all from one sample in a study of T cell responses to AZD1222 COVID-19 vaccine. Libraries were prepared by immunoSEQ multiplex PCR; TCRdb keeps only in-frame clonotypes and omits some of them. Counted here are roughly 150,000 clones, 80% to 90% occurring once; the ten biggest clones make up about 6.9%. The sequencing used peripheral blood, collected on day 0 of AZD1222 vaccination. These receptors all stem from an adult in good health. The CDR3 runs from the conserved cysteine through the conserved F or W.

CDR3: CASSIQDAYGYTF
V: TRBV19

CDR3: CASSVAGFLEGNTIYF
V: TRBV9

CDR3: CASSYGTSGGADTQYF
V: TRBV5-1

CDR3: CASGGGYGNTIYF
V: TRBV3-1/TRBV3-2

CDR3: CASRLQGMHQPQHF
V: TRBV12-2

CDR3: CASSRGGVRGYTF
V: TRBV12-3/TRBV12-4

CDR3: CASNRTGGDPSNYGYTF
V: TRBV6-6

CDR3: CASSLGGYEQYF
V: TRBV28

CDR3: CASSLAGTPSETQYF
V: TRBV7-3

CDR3: CASSLHMNTEAFF
V: TRBV28

CDR3: CASSFGRSYEQYF
V: TRBV5-1

CDR3: CASSSSRSGNTIYF
V: TRBV11-2

CDR3: CASSFSAGGDEQYF
V: TRBV5-1

CDR3: CASSLFAVRGGSAGEQFF
V: TRBV27

CDR3: CASSASFISGGVNTGELFF
V: TRBV11-3

CDR3: CASSLVAGRNYGYTF
V: TRBV5-4

CDR3: CASSWYRSNQPQHF
V: TRBV19

CDR3: CASSYQRERLFF
V: TRBV6-6

CDR3: CASSIELGAFF
V: TRBV19

CDR3: CASSNLAGSRDTQYF
V: TRBV19

CDR3: CASSLTGGDDIQYF
V: TRBV27

CDR3: CASSPRDREHYGYTF
V: TRBV3-1/TRBV3-2

CDR3: CASSSRVVAFF
V: TRBV6-5

CDR3: CASTETSGGREDTQYF
V: TRBV11-2

CDR3: CASSSPGSGQTQETQYF
V: TRBV7-2

CDR3: CASSFFPGTGSPLHF
V: TRBV27

CDR3: CATKIAGGDNEQFF
V: TRBV28

CDR3: CASSAQRIGVNYGYTF
V: TRBV2

CDR3: CASSVVGGSQETQYF
V: TRBV9